This TCR beta chain was identified during a study of beta chain features in type 1 diabetes. The overall study: Analysis included around 99,000,000 sorted cells drawn from all samples.

Study-wide findings and caveats: Researchers reported that naive, central memory and Treg TCRB repertoires appeared more similar in patients than in healthy donors. Type 1 diabetes patients had moderately but significantly shorter TCRB CDR3s in all four CD4+ subsets.

V lost 10 bases, J lost 4 bases, and 17 bases lay in between. This CDR3 is built from 13 residues. Germline V gives CDR1 SGHTA, CDR2 FQGNSA. Of note for this clone: The antigen remains undetermined.

What was sequenced were expressed TCRB transcripts, since all of the isolated RNA had been reverse transcribed. Here immunoSEQ multiplex PCR was the method, and the copy in TCRdb shows in-frame clones only, minus some. Of hundreds of thousands of clones listed, roughly a sixth are singletons. The sequence was obtained from a man aged 18 to 29 in good health. This chain links TRBV7-2 with TRBJ2-7; D ambiguous. The sample was naive CD4+ T cells from blood. The CDR3 sequence: CATTGRVGYEQYF. In DNA form, the CDR3 reads TGTGCCACCACTGGAAGGGTGGGTTACGAGCAGTACTTC.